This T cell receptor beta chain is from a study of T-cell reconstitution after alpha-beta-depleted transplantation in children. Germline CDR1 is ENHRY and CDR2 is SYGVKD. Trimming took 8 bases from V and 9 from J, leaving 14 bases between them. The CDR3 spans 11 residues. The TCRbeta library was prepared with unique molecular identifiers. In TCRdb, the PCR reads were re-called with MiXCR into one record per CDR3 protein. The sample consists of 700,000 to 950,000 distinct CDR3 sequences, 16% of them appearing once. In this sample, this clonotype turned up a few times. Antigen specificity is unknown. The study's findings and limits: Fresh T-cell production supplied most of the T-cell counts and diversity seen one year after transplant. Recipient T cells and thymic progenitors that survived gave rise to the high TCRbeta diversity observed at day 60 in some patients. About two months after transplant, alpha-beta T cells reportedly came from several hundred expanded graft clones.

The sample in question was PBMCs, mostly from graft donor cells, obtained 360 days after TCRalphabeta/CD19-depleted stem cell transplant. The V gene is TRBV10-3, the J gene TRBJ2-7; D might be TRBD1 or TRBD2, each matching 5 bases. The TCR originated in a male patient aged 10 to 17 who had a stem cell transplant for acute lymphoblastic leukemia, so the T cells may come from the graft donor. CDR3 amino acids: CAIGGFDLQYF. The CDR3 DNA reads as TGTGCCATCGGGGGTTTCGACCTGCAGTACTTC.